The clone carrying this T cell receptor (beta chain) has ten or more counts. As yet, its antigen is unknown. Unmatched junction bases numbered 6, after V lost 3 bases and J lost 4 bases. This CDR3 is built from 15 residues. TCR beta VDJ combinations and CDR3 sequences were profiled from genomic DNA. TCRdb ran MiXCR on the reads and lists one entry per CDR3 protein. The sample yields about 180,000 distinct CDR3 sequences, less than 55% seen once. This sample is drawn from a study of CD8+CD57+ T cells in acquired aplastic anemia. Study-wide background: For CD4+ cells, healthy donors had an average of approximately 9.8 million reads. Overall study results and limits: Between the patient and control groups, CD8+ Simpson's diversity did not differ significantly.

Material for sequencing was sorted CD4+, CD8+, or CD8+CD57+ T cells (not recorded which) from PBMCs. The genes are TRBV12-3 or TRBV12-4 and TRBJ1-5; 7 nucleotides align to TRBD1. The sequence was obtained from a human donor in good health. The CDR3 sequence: CASSLETGTNQPQHF. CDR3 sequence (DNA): TGTGCCAGCAGTTTGGAGACAGGGACAAATCAGCCCCAGCATTTT.